This T cell receptor (beta chain) was obtained from a study of blood T cell repertoires in COVID-19. Study in general: Italy, Spain and the United States were the sources of the convalescent and acute COVID-19 samples. The cDNA or gDNA used as material had been derived from T cells, B-cell-depleted T cells, or PBMCs.

In the study's own analysis: Reference gene primer amplification in the assay estimated nucleated cell counts. Sequencing was performed with immunoSEQ multiplex PCR; in TCRdb, only in-frame clones are kept and a portion is missing. That table gives V, J and clone size, and the DNA gave D and trimming. The table records 84,000 or so clones, more than 80% of them present only once. In its sample, this clone was seen once. Sequenced material: peripheral blood. The TCR was taken from a human donor in a cohort sampled during active COVID-19.

The CDR3 DNA follows: TGTGCCAGCAGTTCCTCACCCGGAGGAGGGGGCCGGACCTACGAGCAGTACTTC. Translation gives CASSSSPGGGGRTYEQYF. The V call is TRBV25-1, the J call TRBJ2-7; D might be TRBD1 (7 bases). V dropped 5 bases and J dropped 2 bases, with 25 bases sitting between them. The CDR3 totals 18 residues. The germline CDR1 and CDR2 sequences are MGHDK and SYGVNS.